These 29 T cell receptor beta chains originate from one sample sequenced in a study of beta chain features in type 1 diabetes. Study-wide points: Moderate yet significant TCRB CDR3 shortening was seen in Type 1 diabetes patients in all four CD4+ subsets.

For these TCRs, the target antigens are not known. Expressed TCRB transcripts got sequenced, as all isolated RNA was reverse transcribed. Method: immunoSEQ multiplex PCR; TCRdb's copy keeps in-frame clones and lacks some. This table holds about 650,000 clones, 12% found once. The sample consisted of naive CD4+ T cells from blood. Every receptor here comes from a man aged 25-45 years with type 1 diabetes.

The rearrangement joins TRBV27 to TRBJ2-1, with a weak D call TRBD2 (5 bases). V dropped 3 bases and J dropped 4 bases, with 10 bases sitting between them. CDR3 length: 14 amino acids. Germline V gene lookup returns CDR1 MNHEY and CDR2 SMNVEV (reference sequence). CDR3 bases: TGTGCCAGCAGTTTGGCTAGCTTTTACAATGAGCAGTTCTTC. As protein: CASSLASFYNEQFF.

This chain connects TRBV5-1 to TRBJ2-2; D gene ambiguous. Germline CDR1 is SGHRS and CDR2 is YFSETQ. The CDR3 has 12 residues. The ends were cut back, 1 base at V and 10 bases at J, with 8 bases in the middle. The CDR3 here is CASSLPETELFF. The CDR3 bases are TGCGCCAGCAGCTTGCCGGAGACGGAGCTGTTTTTT.

V is TRBV5-4 and J is TRBJ2-1, with 7 bases aligning to TRBD1. Germline V CDR1 and CDR2: SGHNT, YYREEE (reference sequence). J lost 4 bases, V lost 4 bases, and 14 bases had no gene match. The CDR3 consists of 17 residues. The CDR3 sequence is CASSLNPPGQLYNEQFF. CDR3 nucleotide sequence: TGTGCCAGCAGCCTAAATCCCCCGGGACAGCTGTACAATGAGCAGTTCTTC.

The chain uses TRBV30 and TRBJ1-3; 7 bases are a match to TRBD1. V was pared by 1 base and J by 3 bases, with 3 bases of the junction left unmatched. CDR3 size: 14 residues. Germline lookup yields CDR1 GTSNPN and CDR2 SVGIG (reference sequence). As DNA, the CDR3 is TGTGCCTGGAGTGCGAACAGGGGTGGAAACACCATATATTTT. It yields the protein CAWSANRGGNTIYF. The whole variable domain, filled in from reference TRBV30 and TRBJ1-3, reads SQTIHQWPATLVQPVGSPLSLECTVEGTSNPNLYWYRQAAGRGLQLLFYSVGIGQISSEVPQNLSASRPQDRQFILSSKKLLLSDSGFYLCAWSANRGGNTIYFGEGSWLTVV.

This chain joins TRBV6-5 and TRBJ2-1; D is unclear. The V end lost 0 bases, the J end lost 3 bases, and 12 bases lay between the germline ends. The CDR3 has 16 residues. Per the germline V gene, CDR1 is MNHEY and CDR2 is SVGAGI. CDR3 protein: CASSYSNQQFYNEQFF. CDR3 sequence (DNA): TGTGCCAGCAGTTACTCGAATCAGCAATTCTACAATGAGCAGTTCTTC.

The chain links TRBV5-4 to TRBJ1-6; 7 bases fit TRBD1. The germline V gene has CDR1 SGHNT and CDR2 YYREEE (reference sequence). The ends lost 4 bases at V and 8 bases at J; junction bases unmatched: 3. The CDR3 extends over 13 amino acids. The CDR3 spells CASSADRDSPLHF. CDR3 nucleotide sequence: TGTGCCAGCAGCGCCGACAGGGATTCACCCCTCCACTTT.

The chain uses TRBV9 and TRBJ2-5; possible D gene TRBD2, 6 bases. V lost 4 bases, J lost 0 bases, and 16 bases lay in between. Germline lookup yields CDR1 SGDLS and CDR2 YYNGEE. This CDR3 is 16 amino acids long. DNA for the CDR3: TGTGCCAGCAGCCCGGGAGTCCGAGAGTACCAAGAGACCCAGTACTTC. It codes for CASSPGVREYQETQYF.

The chain combines TRBV7-6 with TRBJ2-5; 11 bases are a match to TRBD1. The germline gives CDR1 SGHVS, CDR2 FNYEAQ. V lost 3 bases to trimming and J lost 4 bases; unmatched junction nucleotides: 4. The CDR3 has 15 residues. The CDR3 bases are TGTGCCAGCAGCTTCGTGGGACAGGGGGGAGAGACCCAGTACTTC. This gives the protein CASSFVGQGGETQYF.

Only a few counts were recorded for this clone. The chain has TRBV4-3 and TRBJ2-4; a possible D gene is TRBD1 (5 bases). With 0 bases removed from V and 11 bases from J, the gap between germline ends came to 14 bases. There are 14 residues in the CDR3. The germline gives CDR1 LGHNA, CDR2 YSLEER. In DNA, the CDR3 is TGCGCCAGCAGCCAAGATAGGGGCCGTGTCCTTCAGTACTTC. Translated, it gives CASSQDRGRVLQYF.

The J gene is TRBJ2-3, the V gene TRBV6-6; D is uncertain. With 5 bases removed from V and 6 bases from J, the gap between germline ends came to 12 bases. Germline V gives CDR1 MNHNY, CDR2 SVGAGI (reference sequence). This CDR3 is 13 amino acids long. CDR3 DNA sequence: TGTGCCAGCAGTCACCTGTCCTGGGATACGCAGTATTTT. Amino acid sequence: CASSHLSWDTQYF.

A few counts support this clone. V and J are TRBV7-3 and TRBJ2-7, with D unclear. V lost 1 base and J lost 0, with 10 bases in between. Germline V gene data show CDR1 as SGHTA and CDR2 as FQGTGA. The length of the CDR3 is 15 residues. The CDR3 nucleotides read TGTGCCAGCAGCTTAAGGATAGGTAGCTCCTACGAGCAGTACTTC. Residues: CASSLRIGSSYEQYF.

This clone was counted between two and nine times. CDR3 region: CASRGPGGLQPQHF. The CDR3 bases are TGTGCCAGCAGAGGCCCAGGGGGCTTACAGCCCCAGCATTTT. The chain is built from TRBV4-2 and TRBJ1-5; 8 nucleotides match TRBD1. The CDR3 is made up of 14 amino acids. Germline trimming cut 6 bases from V and 7 bases from J; bases unmatched to any gene: 8. From germline, CDR1 is LGHNA and CDR2 YNFKEQ.

CDR3 loop: CASSQDLAGTSTDTQYF. The CDR3 region has the DNA TGCGCCAGCAGCCAAGACTTGGCCGGAACTAGCACAGATACGCAGTATTTT. This chain joins TRBV4-3 and TRBJ2-3; D gene uncertain. The germline V gene encodes CDR1 LGHNA and CDR2 YSLEER. This CDR3 region has 17 residues. With 0 bases removed from V and 0 bases from J, the gap between germline ends came to 13 bases.

The J gene is TRBJ2-5, the V gene TRBV7-8; no reliable D call. V was clipped by 7 bases and J by 2 bases, with 17 bases between them. The CDR3 is made up of 15 amino acids. From germline, CDR1 is SGHVS and CDR2 FQNEAQ. DNA for the CDR3: TGTGCCAGCAAAAAGGACCGGTTCGGGCAAGAGACCCAGTACTTC. Translation gives CASKKDRFGQETQYF.

This chain joins TRBV30 and TRBJ2-5; 11 bases agree with TRBD2. Per germline, CDR1 GTSNPN and CDR2 SVGIG (reference sequence). J gave up 4 bases and V 8 bases, and 0 bases lay outside the gene matches. The CDR3 spans 11 residues. The CDR3 loop reads CALAGGETQYF. The DNA for the CDR3 is TGTGCCCTAGCGGGGGGAGAGACCCAGTACTTC.

The chain links TRBV7-2 to TRBJ2-3; 7 nucleotides agree with TRBD1. With 1 base clipped from V and 2 bases from J, the junction kept 6 bases outside the gene matches. Germline lookup yields CDR1 SGHTA and CDR2 FQGNSA. The length of the CDR3 is 16 residues. CDR3 bases: TGTGCCAGCAGCTTAGTTCTTGGACAGGTCACAGATACGCAGTATTTT. Its translation is CASSLVLGQVTDTQYF.

The V and J genes are TRBV6-5 and TRBJ1-6; D gene unclear. Looked up from germline, CDR1 is MNHEY and CDR2 is SVGAGI. Trimming stripped 8 bases from V and 8 bases from J, with 19 bases between. The CDR3 length is 15 residues. The CDR3 nucleotides read TGTGCCAGCGGGGATGGCCCGCTGATTGATTCACCCCTCCACTTT. This translates into CASGDGPLIDSPLHF.

This sequence joins TRBV7-9 and TRBJ2-5, with D tentatively TRBD2 (6 bases). CDR1 and CDR2 (germline): SEHNR, FQNEAQ (reference sequence). CDR3 length: 15 residues. V lost 3 bases, J lost 5 bases, and 16 bases lay in between. DNA for the CDR3: TGTGCCAGCAGCTTGCGCGGGGTCTCGGGGGAGACCCAGTACTTC. Translated, it gives CASSLRGVSGETQYF.

The chain uses TRBV6-5 and TRBJ1-1, with 10 bases matching TRBD1. The CDR3 is 16 amino acids. Trimming at V came to 4 bases and at J to 5 bases, leaving 10 bases not matched to a gene. Germline CDR1 and CDR2: MNHEY and SVGAGI. This chain's CDR3 is CASSSPEGDRGTEAFF. CDR3 coding DNA: TGTGCCAGCAGTTCCCCCGAGGGGGACAGGGGAACTGAAGCTTTCTTT.

This clone was counted once. The CDR3 sequence: CASSFSASIGGYEQFF. Here the CDR3 DNA reads TGTGCCAGCAGCTTCTCAGCGAGCATAGGGGGTTATGAGCAGTTCTTC. The chain recombines TRBV7-3 with TRBJ2-1, with D possibly matching TRBD1 (6 bases). CDR1 SGHTA and CDR2 FQGTGA come from the germline V gene. V was clipped by 3 bases and J by 8 bases, with 20 bases between them. The CDR3 length is 16 residues.

In its sample, this clone was seen a few times. V is TRBV7-3 and J is TRBJ2-2; D gene unclear. Germline values: CDR1 SGHTA, CDR2 FQGTGA. CDR3 length equals 16 residues. V gave up 1 base and J gave up 2 bases, with 11 bases separating them. The CDR3 spells CASSLSQQSNTGELFF. CDR3 nucleotides: TGTGCCAGCAGCTTAAGCCAGCAAAGCAACACCGGGGAGCTGTTTTTT.

V usage is TRBV5-1 and J usage is TRBJ1-2, with D possibly being TRBD1 (6 bases). The CDR3 runs 13 residues. The V end lost 3 bases, the J end lost 7 bases, and 13 bases lay between the germline ends. Germline V gene lookup returns CDR1 SGHRS and CDR2 YFSETQ. The CDR3 bases are TGCGCCAGCAGCTGGAACAGGGAGGGTGGCTACACCTTC. It codes for CASSWNREGGYTF.

The chain recombines TRBV18 with TRBJ1-1; D remains ambiguous. Germline loops: CDR1 KGHSH, CDR2 LQKENI. V was trimmed by 6 bases and J by 1 base, leaving 12 bases between them. This CDR3 is built from 14 residues. CDR3 loop: CASSPMDGNTEAFF. CDR3 sequence (DNA): TGTGCCAGCTCCCCGATGGACGGGAACACTGAAGCTTTCTTT.

V gene TRBV11-2 combines with J gene TRBJ2-5; TRBD2 matches 14 bases. The V and J ends lost 3 bases and 1 base, in that order; junction bases with no gene match: 1. CDR1 and CDR2 from the germline V gene are SGHAT and FQNNGV. This CDR3 is built from 16 residues. CDR3 in amino acids: CASSFGTSGGQETQYF. As DNA, the CDR3 is TGTGCCAGCAGCTTTGGGACTAGCGGGGGCCAAGAGACCCAGTACTTC.

The rearrangement links TRBV6-5 to TRBJ2-7; D might be TRBD1 (6 bases). Deletions cut 6 bases from V and 4 bases from J, with 16 bases between. The CDR3 sequence is 14 residues long. Germline V lookup: CDR1 MNHEY, CDR2 SVGAGI. DNA for the CDR3: TGTGCCAGCAGCCTACAGGGTGAGATATACGAGCAGTACTTC. Translated: CASSLQGEIYEQYF.

Only a few counts were recorded for this clone. The chain combines TRBV5-1 with TRBJ2-5; possible D gene TRBD2, 6 bases. The CDR3 runs 17 residues. Germline V lookup: CDR1 SGHRS, CDR2 YFSETQ. Between the trimmed V and J ends, which lost 0 bases and 4 bases, there was a span of 19 bases. The CDR3 nucleotides read TGCGCCAGCAGCTTGGCGGGAGCAGGAGGGGTTCTAGAGACCCAGTACTTC. Protein: CASSLAGAGGVLETQYF.

J is TRBJ2-5 and V is TRBV6-1, with 11 bases matching TRBD2. Germline V CDR1 and CDR2: MNHNS, SASEGT. V lost 3 bases and J lost 0; bases outside the gene matches: 9. The CDR3 covers 18 residues. CDR3 protein: CASSDTSGGTTYQETQYF. CDR3 nucleotide sequence: TGTGCCAGCAGTGATACTAGCGGGGGCACCACGTACCAAGAGACCCAGTACTTC.

This chain joins TRBV7-9 and TRBJ2-3, with D possibly TRBD2 on 6 matching bases. V was trimmed by 1 base and J by 1 base, leaving 9 bases between them. Germline CDR1 SEHNR, CDR2 FQNEAQ (reference sequence). This CDR3 has 15 amino acids. The CDR3 DNA follows: TGTGCCAGCAGCTTAGATCCGGGGGGCACAGATACGCAGTATTTT. This codes for CASSLDPGGTDTQYF.

V usage is TRBV25-1 and J usage is TRBJ1-2; the match to TRBD1 covers 8 bases. CDR3 size: 16 residues. Germline V gives CDR1 MGHDK, CDR2 SYGVNS. The J segment lost 4 bases and the V segment lost 3 bases, leaving 10 bases of the junction unmatched. The CDR3 nucleotides are TGTGCCAGCAGTGACTCAGGACAGGGTTCACGCTATGGCTACACCTTC. Translation gives CASSDSGQGSRYGYTF.